These T cell receptor beta chains were read from a single sample in a study of cytomegalovirus exposure and HLA in healthy donors. Repertoires were generated with immunoSEQ multiplex PCR, while TCRdb's copy carries only in-frame clones and drops some. The specimen's table records about 200,000 clones. The sequenced sample was PBMCs. All receptors come from a girl aged 2-10 years in good health and CMV-seropositive. The CDR3 runs from the conserved cysteine through the conserved F or W. A D gene is named only where the DNA matches it firmly.

>TRBJ2-2|TRBV6-5|TRBD2
CASSYWREVAGELFF
TGTGCCAGCAGTTATTGGCGGGAGGTGGCAGGGGAGCTGTTTTTT
>TRBJ2-3|TRBV18|-
CASSVTSTDTQYF
TGTGCCAGCTCCGTGACTAGCACAGATACGCAGTATTTT
>TRBJ2-6|TRBV27|-
CASSFMSGANVLTF
TGTGCCAGCAGTTTTATGTCTGGGGCCAACGTCCTGACTTTC
>TRBJ1-5|TRBV7-9|-
CASSLGVGGGNQPQHF
TGTGCCAGCAGCTTAGGGGTCGGGGGTGGCAATCAGCCCCAGCATTTT
>TRBJ2-7|TRBV18|-
CASSPPEGARYEQYF
TGTGCCAGCTCACCACCGGAGGGGGCGAGGTACGAGCAGTACTTC
>TRBJ2-6|TRBV28|-
CASTSGGGPRANVLTF
TGTGCCAGCACCTCCGGAGGGGGCCCCAGGGCCAACGTCCTGACTTTC
>TRBJ1-1|TRBV7-9|-
CASSDSFRGDTEAFF
TGTGCCAGCAGCGACTCGTTCAGGGGAGACACTGAAGCTTTCTTT
>TRBJ2-1|TRBV18|-
CASSPPDYPSYNEQFF
TGTGCCAGCTCACCACCGGACTACCCATCCTACAATGAGCAGTTCTTC
>TRBJ2-6|TRBV28|TRBD1
CASSGQVPSGANVLTF
TGTGCCAGCAGTGGACAGGTCCCCTCTGGGGCCAACGTCCTGACTTTC
>TRBJ2-1|TRBV27|-
CASSTGEYNEQFF
TGTGCCAGCAGCACCGGGGAGTACAATGAGCAGTTCTTC
>TRBJ2-1|TRBV7-6|-
CASSLVSRLVSYNEQFF
TGTGCCAGCAGCTTAGTCTCCCGACTAGTCTCCTACAATGAGCAGTTCTTC
>TRBJ2-2|TRBV11-3|TRBD2
CASSLGASGNTGELFF
TGTGCCAGCAGCTTAGGGGCTAGCGGGAACACCGGGGAGCTGTTTTTT
>TRBJ2-3|TRBV19|TRBD2
CASSIRQGSRETRADTQYF
TGTGCCAGTAGTATCCGACAAGGTTCGCGGGAGACTAGGGCAGATACGCAGTATTTT
>TRBJ2-7|TRBV4-2|-
CASSQEEAGSYEQYF
TGTGCCAGCAGCCAAGAGGAGGCTGGATCCTACGAGCAGTACTTC
>TRBJ2-3|TRBV10-2|-
CASSSGDTQYF
TGCGCCAGCAGCTCAGGAGATACGCAGTATTTT
>TRBJ2-3|TRBV11-2|-
CASSLGGGRTHTQYF
TGTGCCAGCAGCTTAGGGGGGGGCCGCACTCATACGCAGTATTTT
>TRBJ1-5|TRBV10-1|-
CASSESLNQPQHF
TGCGCCAGCAGTGAGTCACTTAATCAGCCCCAGCATTTT
>TRBJ2-2|TRBV5-6|-
CASSLGGVGTGELFF
TGTGCCAGCAGCTTGGGGGGGGTCGGCACCGGGGAGCTGTTTTTT
>TRBJ2-2|TRBV7-2|-
CASSVFQENTGELFF
TGTGCCAGCAGCGTTTTTCAGGAGAACACCGGGGAGCTGTTTTTT
>TRBJ2-1|TRBV7-9|TRBD1
CASSLPRTGGDEQFF
TGTGCCAGCAGCTTACCCCGGACAGGGGGGGATGAGCAGTTCTTC
>TRBJ2-3|TRBV27|TRBD2
CASIKLASGRTDTQYF
TGTGCCAGCATCAAATTGGCTAGCGGACGCACAGATACGCAGTATTTT
>TRBJ2-1|TRBV10-2|-
CASLGKTTTNEQFF
TGCGCCAGTCTCGGGAAGACGACTACCAATGAGCAGTTCTTC